These 16 T cell receptor beta chains were sequenced from one sample in a study of T cell responses to AZD1222 COVID-19 vaccine. Repertoires were generated with immunoSEQ multiplex PCR, while TCRdb's copy carries only in-frame clones and drops some. The sample lists 77,000 or so clones; 85% to 95% were seen once. The sequencing here drew on peripheral blood, taken 28 days after the second AZD1222 dose. These receptors originate from an adult who received the AZD1222 COVID-19 vaccine.

This clone was seen a single time. The V gene is TRBV7-2, the J gene TRBJ2-1; D could derive from TRBD1 or TRBD2 (6 bases each). V shed 4 bases and J shed 4 bases, with 14 bases lying between them. This CDR3 has 15 residues. In germline, CDR1 is SGHTA, CDR2 FQGNSA. In nucleotides, the CDR3 is TGTGCCAGCAGCTCCCATGCGGGACAATACAATGAGCAGTTCTTC. It codes for CASSSHAGQYNEQFF.

This sequence joins TRBV6-5 and TRBJ1-6; D is unresolved. This CDR3 is built from 14 residues. Germline V CDR1 and CDR2: MNHEY, SVGAGI. The germline V and J ends were trimmed by 2 bases and 9 bases, with 11 bases remaining between them. The CDR3 reads CASSYTRQASPLHF. The CDR3 bases are TGTGCCAGCAGTTACACACGTCAGGCTTCACCCCTCCACTTT.

The rearrangement joins TRBV10-3 to TRBJ2-7; D perhaps matches TRBD1 (6 bases). V shed 0 bases and J shed 1 base, with 10 bases lying between them. The germline V gene has CDR1 ENHRY and CDR2 SYGVKD. The CDR3 consists of 15 residues. The CDR3: CAISESGRGSYEQYF. The CDR3 nucleotides read TGTGCCATCAGTGAGTCAGGCAGGGGATCCTACGAGCAGTACTTC.

The chain has TRBV5-1 and TRBJ2-7, with D uncertain. Germline CDR1 SGHRS, CDR2 YFSETQ. V lost 8 bases, J lost 3 bases, and 12 bases lay in between. The CDR3 runs to 12 residues. CDR3 sequence reads: CASSPSYYEQYF. The CDR3 nucleotides read TGCGCCAGTTCACCGAGCTACTACGAGCAGTACTTC.

The chain recombines TRBV28 with TRBJ1-3; D unresolved. The CDR3 has 12 amino acids. V dropped 7 bases and J dropped 4 bases, with 8 bases sitting between them. Germline CDR1 and CDR2: MDHEN and SYDVKM. CDR3 sequence reads: CASMDQGNTIYF. CDR3 nucleotide sequence: TGTGCCAGCATGGACCAGGGAAACACCATATATTTT.

This clone was counted a single time. The chain couples TRBV18 to TRBJ2-3; TRBD2 matches at 12 bases. The CDR3 is 17 amino acids. J gave up 2 bases and V 5 bases, and 8 bases lay outside the gene matches. From germline, CDR1 is KGHSH and CDR2 LQKENI. The CDR3: CASSKTGLAGDTDTQYF. Here the CDR3 DNA reads TGTGCCAGCTCAAAAACGGGACTAGCGGGCGACACAGATACGCAGTATTTT. The full variable domain, its missing parts supplied by reference TRBV18 and TRBJ2-3, is NAGVMQNPRHLVRRRGQEARLRCSPMKGHSHVYWYRQLPEEGLKFMVYLQKENIIDESGMPKERFSAEFPKEGPSILRIQQVVRGDSAAYFCASSKTGLAGDTDTQYFGPGTRLTVL.

V and J are TRBV5-4 and TRBJ1-1, with D unresolved. The CDR3 contains 12 residues. CDR1 SGHNT and CDR2 YYREEE come from the germline V gene (reference sequence). The ends were cut back, 3 bases at V and 1 base at J, with 4 bases in the middle. CDR3 DNA: TGTGCCAGCAGCTCGTGGAACACTGAAGCTTTCTTT. It codes for CASSSWNTEAFF.

This clone showed up just a few times. V is TRBV28 and J is TRBJ2-6, with 8 positions matching TRBD1. Per germline, CDR1 MDHEN and CDR2 SYDVKM. This CDR3 has 17 amino acids. V lost 6 bases and J lost 2; bases outside the gene matches: 9. The CDR3: CASRSLQGAAGANVLTF. In nucleotides, the CDR3 is TGTGCCAGCAGGAGCCTCCAGGGGGCTGCTGGGGCCAACGTCCTGACTTTC. Full variable domain (missing parts from reference TRBV28 and TRBJ2-6): DVKVTQSSRYLVKRTGEKVFLECVQDMDHENMFWYRQDPGLGLRLIYFSYDVKMKEKGDIPEGYSVSREKKERFSLILESASTNQTSMYLCASRSLQGAAGANVLTFGAGSRLTVL.

The chain has TRBV6-5 and TRBJ2-2; no definite D call. Germline CDR1 and CDR2: MNHEY and SVGAGI. CDR3 length: 13 amino acids. V lost 7 bases and J 4 bases, leaving 10 bases between the germline ends. CDR3 region: CASTPASTGELFF. The CDR3 coding sequence is TGTGCCAGCACTCCGGCTAGCACCGGGGAGCTGTTTTTT.

J is TRBJ1-5 and V is TRBV19; 8 bases match TRBD1. CDR1 is LNHDA, CDR2 SQIVND, per germline (reference sequence). V lost 8 bases and J lost 4; bases outside the gene matches: 7. CDR3 length: 14 residues. The CDR3 DNA reads TGTGCCAGTGGAGGGGACAGGTTTAATCAGCCCCAGCATTTT. This gives the protein CASGGDRFNQPQHF.

In this sample, this clone turned up once. The CDR3: CAWSGQSNQPQHF. CDR3 bases: TGTGCCTGGAGTGGTCAGTCCAATCAGCCCCAGCATTTT. The V gene is TRBV30, the J gene TRBJ1-5; no reliable D call. Germline CDR1 and CDR2: GTSNPN and SVGIG (reference sequence). CDR3 length: 13 amino acids. V lost 1 base, J lost 3 bases, and 7 bases lay in between.

The rearrangement uses TRBV7-2 and TRBJ2-5; maybe TRBD2 (6 bases). From germline, CDR1 is SGHTA and CDR2 FQGNSA. Trimming shortened V by 5 bases and J by 4 bases, and 14 bases separated the two germline ends. The CDR3 totals 14 residues. The CDR3 DNA reads as TGTGCCAGCAGCCCGCCTAACGGGGGAGAGACCCAGTACTTC. This encodes CASSPPNGGETQYF.

CDR3 DNA: TGTGCCAGCCGATACAGGGCAGACACCATATATTTT. It yields the protein CASRYRADTIYF. The J gene is TRBJ1-3, the V gene TRBV6-5, with D maybe TRBD1 (6 bases). V lost 8 bases to trimming and J lost 8 bases, with 13 bases between them. Germline loops: CDR1 MNHEY, CDR2 SVGAGI. The CDR3 is 12 residues long.

Of note for this clone: Other DNA sequences in the sample encode the same CDR3. This sequence joins TRBV28 and TRBJ2-4, with D perhaps TRBD1 (5 bases). Germline loops: CDR1 MDHEN, CDR2 SYDVKM. Trimming took 8 bases from V and 0 from J, leaving 11 bases between them. The CDR3 contains 14 residues. The CDR3 loop is CASLDSLAKNIQYF. CDR3 DNA sequence: TGTGCCAGCCTAGACAGTTTAGCCAAAAACATTCAGTACTTC.

The chain carries TRBV12-3 or TRBV12-4 and TRBJ1-1, with D unclear. V was cut by 2 bases and J by 1 base, with 2 bases left in between. This CDR3 is built from 12 residues. Here the CDR3 DNA reads TGTGCCAGCAGTTTAAGGAACACTGAAGCTTTCTTT. Its protein is CASSLRNTEAFF.

The genes are TRBV7-6 and TRBJ2-7, with 7 bases that match TRBD2. Germline values: CDR1 SGHVS, CDR2 FNYEAQ. The length of the CDR3 is 15 residues. Trimming cost V 5 bases and J 3 bases; bases outside gene matches: 10. This CDR3 reads CASSQGWGGDYEQYF. CDR3 DNA sequence: TGTGCCAGCAGCCAAGGATGGGGAGGGGACTACGAGCAGTACTTC.